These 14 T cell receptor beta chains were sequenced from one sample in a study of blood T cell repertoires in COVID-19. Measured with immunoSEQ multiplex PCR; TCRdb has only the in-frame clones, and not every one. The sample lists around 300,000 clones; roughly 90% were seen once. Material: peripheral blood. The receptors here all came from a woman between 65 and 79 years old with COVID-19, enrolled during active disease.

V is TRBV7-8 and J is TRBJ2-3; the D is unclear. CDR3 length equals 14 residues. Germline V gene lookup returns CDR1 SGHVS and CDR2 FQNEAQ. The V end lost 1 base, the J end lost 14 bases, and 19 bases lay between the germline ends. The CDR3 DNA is TGTGCCAGCAGCTTAGTGGTGCCTAACGTACGACTGTATTTT. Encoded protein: CASSLVVPNVRLYF.

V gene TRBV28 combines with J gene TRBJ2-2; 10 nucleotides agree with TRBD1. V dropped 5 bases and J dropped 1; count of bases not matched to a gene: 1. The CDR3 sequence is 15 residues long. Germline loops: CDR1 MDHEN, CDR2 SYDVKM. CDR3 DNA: TGTGCCAGCAGTAGGACAGGGGGGAACACCGGGGAGCTGTTTTTT. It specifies CASSRTGGNTGELFF.

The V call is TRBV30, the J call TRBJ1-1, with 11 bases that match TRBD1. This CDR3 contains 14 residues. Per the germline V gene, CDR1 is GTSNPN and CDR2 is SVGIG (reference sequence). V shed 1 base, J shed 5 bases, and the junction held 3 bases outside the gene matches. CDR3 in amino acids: CAWSAGQGVTEAFF. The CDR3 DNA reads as TGTGCCTGGAGTGCGGGACAGGGGGTAACTGAAGCTTTCTTT.

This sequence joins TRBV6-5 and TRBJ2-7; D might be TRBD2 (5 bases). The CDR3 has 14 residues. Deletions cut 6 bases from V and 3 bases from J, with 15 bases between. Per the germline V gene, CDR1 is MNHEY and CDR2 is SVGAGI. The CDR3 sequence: CASRPAGGRYEQYF. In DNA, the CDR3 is TGTGCCAGCAGACCCGCCGGAGGTCGCTACGAGCAGTACTTC.

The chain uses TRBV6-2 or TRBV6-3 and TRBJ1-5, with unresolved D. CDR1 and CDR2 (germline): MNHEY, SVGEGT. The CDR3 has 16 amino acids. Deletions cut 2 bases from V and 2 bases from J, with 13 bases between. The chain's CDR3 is CASSYGSVAGNQPQHF. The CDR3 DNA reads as TGTGCCAGCAGTTACGGGTCTGTGGCGGGCAATCAGCCCCAGCATTTT.

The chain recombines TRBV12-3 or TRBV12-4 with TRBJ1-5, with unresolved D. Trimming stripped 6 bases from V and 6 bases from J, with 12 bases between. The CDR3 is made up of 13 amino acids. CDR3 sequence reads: CASRVSQTQPQHF. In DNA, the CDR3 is TGTGCCAGCAGAGTGAGTCAAACTCAGCCCCAGCATTTT.

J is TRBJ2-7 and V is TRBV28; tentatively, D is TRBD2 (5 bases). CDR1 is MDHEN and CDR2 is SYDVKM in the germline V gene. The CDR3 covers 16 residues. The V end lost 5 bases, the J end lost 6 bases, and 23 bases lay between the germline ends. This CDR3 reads CASSTPLAGKMGEQYF. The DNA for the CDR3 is TGTGCCAGCAGTACCCCTCTGGCGGGTAAGATGGGCGAGCAGTACTTC.

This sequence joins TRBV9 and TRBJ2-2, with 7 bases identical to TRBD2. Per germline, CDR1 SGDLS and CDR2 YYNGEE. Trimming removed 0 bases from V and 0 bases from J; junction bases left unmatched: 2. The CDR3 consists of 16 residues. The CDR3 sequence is CASSVAGGTNTGELFF. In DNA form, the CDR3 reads TGTGCCAGCAGCGTAGCGGGGGGTACGAACACCGGGGAGCTGTTTTTT.

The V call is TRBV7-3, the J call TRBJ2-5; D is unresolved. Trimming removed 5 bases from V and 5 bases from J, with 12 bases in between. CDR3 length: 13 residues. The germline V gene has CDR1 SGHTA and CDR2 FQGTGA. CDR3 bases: TGTGCCAGCAGCCCGAGCGTTCGGGAGACCCAGTACTTC. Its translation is CASSPSVRETQYF. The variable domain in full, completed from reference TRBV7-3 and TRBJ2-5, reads GAGVSQTPSNKVTEKGKYVELRCDPISGHTALYWYRQSLGQGPEFLIYFQGTGAADDSGLPNDRFFAVRPEGSVSTLKIQRTERGDSAVYLCASSPSVRETQYFGPGTRLLVL.

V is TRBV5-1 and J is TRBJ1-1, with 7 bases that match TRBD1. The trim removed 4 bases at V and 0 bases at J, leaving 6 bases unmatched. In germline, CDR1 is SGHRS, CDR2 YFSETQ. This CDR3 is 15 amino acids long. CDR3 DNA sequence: TGCGCCAGCAGCCTGGGGGACAGCTTGAACACTGAAGCTTTCTTT. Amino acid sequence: CASSLGDSLNTEAFF. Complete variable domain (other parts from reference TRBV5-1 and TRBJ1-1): KAGVTQTPRYLIKTRGQQVTLSCSPISGHRSVSWYQQTPGQGLQFLFEYFSETQRNKGNFPGRFSGRQFSNSRSEMNVSTLELGDSALYLCASSLGDSLNTEAFFGQGTRLTVV.

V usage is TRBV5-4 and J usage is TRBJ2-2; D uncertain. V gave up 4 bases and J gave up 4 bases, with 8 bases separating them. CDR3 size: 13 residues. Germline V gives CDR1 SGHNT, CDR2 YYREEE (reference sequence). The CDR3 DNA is TGTGCCAGCAGCCTGGACGGCACCGGGGAGCTGTTTTTT. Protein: CASSLDGTGELFF. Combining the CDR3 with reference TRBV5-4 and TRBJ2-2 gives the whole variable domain ETGVTQSPTHLIKTRGQQVTLRCSSQSGHNTVSWYQQALGQGPQFIFQYYREEENGRGNFPPRFSGLQFPNYSSELNVNALELDDSALYLCASSLDGTGELFFGEGSRLTVL.

The CDR3 bases are TGTGCCAGCAGCGTAGGGGGACAGGGGATCGAGCAGTACTTC. Its protein is CASSVGGQGIEQYF. The chain joins TRBV9 to TRBJ2-7; TRBD1 matches 10 bases. Germline lookup yields CDR1 SGDLS and CDR2 YYNGEE. The trim removed 0 bases at V and 6 bases at J, leaving 3 bases unmatched. The CDR3 totals 14 residues. The entire variable domain, with the rest obtained from reference TRBV9 and TRBJ2-7, is as follows: DSGVTQTPKHLITATGQRVTLRCSPRSGDLSVYWYQQSLDQGLQFLIQYYNGEERAKGNILERFSAQQFPDLHSELNLSSLELGDSALYFCASSVGGQGIEQYFGPGTRLTVT.

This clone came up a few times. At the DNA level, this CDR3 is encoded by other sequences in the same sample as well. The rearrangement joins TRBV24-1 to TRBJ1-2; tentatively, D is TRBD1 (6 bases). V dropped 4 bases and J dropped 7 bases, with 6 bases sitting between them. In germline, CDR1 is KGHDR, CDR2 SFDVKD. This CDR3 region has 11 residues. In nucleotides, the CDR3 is TGTGCCACCAGTGACAGGGGTGGCTACACCTTC. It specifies CATSDRGGYTF.

This CDR3 is CASSPQGQGGTEAFF. The DNA for the CDR3 is TGTGCCAGCAGTCCCCAGGGACAGGGTGGCACTGAAGCTTTCTTT. The chain joins TRBV28 to TRBJ1-1, with 9 bases that match TRBD1. CDR1 and CDR2 (germline): MDHEN, SYDVKM. This CDR3 has 15 amino acids. Unmatched junction bases numbered 8, after V lost 5 bases and J lost 4 bases.